Described below is a single T cell receptor (beta chain) sequence and its context. Its antigen is undetermined. A much larger clone differs from this one at a single base, so this may be a read error. Treatment here: treatment-naive control, cytoreductive nephrectomy. The data were obtained in a study of radiation and T cells in renal cell carcinoma. Study-level points and caveats: In nephrectomy-only tumors, top 100 clonotypes averaged roughly 43%, versus approximately 54% irradiated.

Using immunoSEQ multiplex PCR, the repertoire was profiled, and TCRdb retains in-frame clones only, with some absent. This sample carries approximately 16,000 clones, roughly 50% of them seen once, and the ten largest clones take approximately 10%. Trimming left V 3 bases short and J 1 base short, with 12 bases between. The germline V gene has CDR1 SGHTA and CDR2 FQGNSA. The CDR3 totals 15 residues. The chain couples TRBV7-2 to TRBJ1-1, with D maybe TRBD1 (6 bases). Material: tumor tissue, obtained from a patient whose treatment was nephrectomy without radiotherapy. This receptor was obtained from a man between 50 and 59 years old with renal cell carcinoma. CDR3 sequence: CASSLGQGSNTEAFF. The CDR3, as DNA: TGTGCCAGCAGCTTGGGCCAGGGGTCGAACACTGAAGCTTTCTTT. The full variable domain, with the rest looked up from reference TRBV7-2 and TRBJ1-1, is GAGVSQSPSNKVTEKGKDVELRCDPISGHTALYWYRQSLGQGLEFLIYFQGNSAPDKSGLPSDRFSAERTGGSVSTLTIQRTQQEDSAVYLCASSLGQGSNTEAFFGQGTRLTVV.